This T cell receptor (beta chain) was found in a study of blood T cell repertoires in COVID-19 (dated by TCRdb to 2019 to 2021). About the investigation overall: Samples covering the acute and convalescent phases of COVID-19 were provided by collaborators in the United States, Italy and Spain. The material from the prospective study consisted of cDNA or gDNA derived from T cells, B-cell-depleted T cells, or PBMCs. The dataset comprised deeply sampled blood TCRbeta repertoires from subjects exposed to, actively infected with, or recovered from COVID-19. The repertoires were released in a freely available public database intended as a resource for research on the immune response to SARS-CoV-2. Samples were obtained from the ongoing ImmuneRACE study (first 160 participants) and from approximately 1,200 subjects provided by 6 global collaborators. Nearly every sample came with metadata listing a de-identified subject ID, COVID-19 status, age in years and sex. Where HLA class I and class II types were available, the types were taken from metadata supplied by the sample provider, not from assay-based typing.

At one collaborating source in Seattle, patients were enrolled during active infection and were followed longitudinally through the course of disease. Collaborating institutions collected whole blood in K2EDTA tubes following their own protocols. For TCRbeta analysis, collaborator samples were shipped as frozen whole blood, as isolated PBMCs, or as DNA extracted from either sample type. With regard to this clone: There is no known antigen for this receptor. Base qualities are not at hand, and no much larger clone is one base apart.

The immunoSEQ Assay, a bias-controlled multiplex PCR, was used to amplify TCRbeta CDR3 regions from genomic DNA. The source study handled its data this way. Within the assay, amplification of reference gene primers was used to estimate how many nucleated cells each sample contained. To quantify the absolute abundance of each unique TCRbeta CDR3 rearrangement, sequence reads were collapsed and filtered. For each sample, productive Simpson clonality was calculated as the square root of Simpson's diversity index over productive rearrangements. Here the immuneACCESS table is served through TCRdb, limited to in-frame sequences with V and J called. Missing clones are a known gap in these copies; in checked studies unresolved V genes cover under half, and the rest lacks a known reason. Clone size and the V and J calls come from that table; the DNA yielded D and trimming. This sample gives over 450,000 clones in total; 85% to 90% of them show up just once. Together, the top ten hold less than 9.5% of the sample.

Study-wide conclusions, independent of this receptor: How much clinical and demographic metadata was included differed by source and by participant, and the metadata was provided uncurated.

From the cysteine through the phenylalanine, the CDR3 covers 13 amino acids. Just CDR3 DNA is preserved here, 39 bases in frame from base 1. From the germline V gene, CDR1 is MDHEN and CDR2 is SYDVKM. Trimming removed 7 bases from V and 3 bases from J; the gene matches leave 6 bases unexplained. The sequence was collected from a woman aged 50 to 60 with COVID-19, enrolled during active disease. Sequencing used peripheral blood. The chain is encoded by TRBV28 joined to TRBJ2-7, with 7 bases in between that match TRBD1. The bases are TGTGCCAGCACCGGGGACAGATTCTACGAGCAGTACTTC. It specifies CASTGDRFYEQYF.